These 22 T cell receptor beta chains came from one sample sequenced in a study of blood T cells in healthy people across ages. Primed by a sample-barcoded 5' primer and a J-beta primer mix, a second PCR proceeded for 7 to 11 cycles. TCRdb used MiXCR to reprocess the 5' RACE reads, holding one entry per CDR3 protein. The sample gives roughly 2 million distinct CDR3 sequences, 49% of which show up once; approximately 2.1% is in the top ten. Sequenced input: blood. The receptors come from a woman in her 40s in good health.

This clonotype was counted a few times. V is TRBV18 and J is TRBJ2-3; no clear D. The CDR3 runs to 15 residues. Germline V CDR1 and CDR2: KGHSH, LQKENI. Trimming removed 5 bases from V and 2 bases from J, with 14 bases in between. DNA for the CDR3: TGTGCCAGCTCAAATGGGGTCAGACCCACAGATACGCAGTATTTT. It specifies CASSNGVRPTDTQYF.

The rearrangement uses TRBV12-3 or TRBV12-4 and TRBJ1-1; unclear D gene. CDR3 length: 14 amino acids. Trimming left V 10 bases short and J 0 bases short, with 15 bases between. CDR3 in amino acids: CATFLTVMNTEAFF. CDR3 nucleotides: TGTGCCACATTTCTGACGGTTATGAACACTGAAGCTTTCTTT.

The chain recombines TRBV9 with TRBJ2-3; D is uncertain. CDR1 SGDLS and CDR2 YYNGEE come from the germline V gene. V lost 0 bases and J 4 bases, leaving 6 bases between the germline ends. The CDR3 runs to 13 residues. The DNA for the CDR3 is TGTGCCAGCAGCGTAGCTTGGGCAGATACGCAGTATTTT. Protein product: CASSVAWADTQYF.

CDR3 sequence reads: CASSLDQAVGETQYF. CDR3 DNA sequence: TGTGCCAGCAGCTTAGATCAGGCAGTTGGGGAGACCCAGTACTTC. The V call is TRBV11-2, the J call TRBJ2-5; D remains unclear. The CDR3 has 15 residues. The V end lost 0 bases, the J end lost 5 bases, and 13 bases lay between the germline ends. Germline values: CDR1 SGHAT, CDR2 FQNNGV.

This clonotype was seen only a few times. Here the CDR3 DNA reads TGCAGTGCTAGAGACCCACGAGGGAGCGGCTACGAGCAGTACTTC. Its translation: CSARDPRGSGYEQYF. The V gene is TRBV20-1, the J gene TRBJ2-7; TRBD2 might be the D (5 bases). Trimming took 0 bases from V and 3 from J, leaving 15 bases between them. The CDR3 sequence is 15 residues long. Germline lookup yields CDR1 DFQATT and CDR2 SNEGSKA (reference sequence).

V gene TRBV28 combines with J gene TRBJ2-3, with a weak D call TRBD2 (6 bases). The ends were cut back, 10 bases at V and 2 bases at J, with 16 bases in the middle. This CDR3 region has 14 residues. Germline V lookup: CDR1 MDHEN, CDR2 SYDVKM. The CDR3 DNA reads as TGTGCCACCCGTGCGGGGAACCCCACAGATACGCAGTATTTT. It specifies CATRAGNPTDTQYF.

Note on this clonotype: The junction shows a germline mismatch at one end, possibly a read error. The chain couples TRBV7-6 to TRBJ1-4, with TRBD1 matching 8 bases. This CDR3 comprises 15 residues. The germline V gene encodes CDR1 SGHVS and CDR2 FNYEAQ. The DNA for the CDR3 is TGTGCCAGCAGTTTAGGCGAGACAGGGGACATAGAACTGTTTTTT. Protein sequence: CASSLGETGDIELFF.

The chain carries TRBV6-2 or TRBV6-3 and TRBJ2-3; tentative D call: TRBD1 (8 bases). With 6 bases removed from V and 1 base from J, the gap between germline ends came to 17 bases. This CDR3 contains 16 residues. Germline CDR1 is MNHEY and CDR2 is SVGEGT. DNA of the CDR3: TGTGCCAGCAGGGGTAGGACAGGGAGGGGCACAGATACGCAGTATTTT. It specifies CASRGRTGRGTDTQYF.

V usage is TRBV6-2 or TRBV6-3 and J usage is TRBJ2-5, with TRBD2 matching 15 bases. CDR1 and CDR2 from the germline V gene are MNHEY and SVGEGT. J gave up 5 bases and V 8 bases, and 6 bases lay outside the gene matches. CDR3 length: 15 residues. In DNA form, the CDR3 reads TGTGCCAGCCGGACTAGCGGGGGGGCTTTTGAGACCCAGTACTTC. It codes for CASRTSGGAFETQYF.

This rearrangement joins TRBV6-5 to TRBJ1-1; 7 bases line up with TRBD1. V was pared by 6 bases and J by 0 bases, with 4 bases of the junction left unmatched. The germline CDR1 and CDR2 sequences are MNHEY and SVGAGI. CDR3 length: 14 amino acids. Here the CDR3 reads CASRIDRVNTEAFF. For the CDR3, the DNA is TGTGCCAGCAGGATCGACAGGGTGAACACTGAAGCTTTCTTT.

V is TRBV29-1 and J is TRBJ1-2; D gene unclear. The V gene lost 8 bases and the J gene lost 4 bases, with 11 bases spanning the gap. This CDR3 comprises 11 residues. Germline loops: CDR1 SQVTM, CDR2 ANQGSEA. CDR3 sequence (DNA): TGCAGCCCATTGAGGTGCTATGGCTACACCTTC. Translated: CSPLRCYGYTF.

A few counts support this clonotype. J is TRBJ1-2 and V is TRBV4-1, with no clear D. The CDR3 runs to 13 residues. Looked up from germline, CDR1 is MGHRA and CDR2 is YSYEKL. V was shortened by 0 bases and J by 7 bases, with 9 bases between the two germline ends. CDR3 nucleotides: TGCGCCAGCAGCCAAGAATTTTACGGTGGCTACACCTTC. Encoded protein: CASSQEFYGGYTF.

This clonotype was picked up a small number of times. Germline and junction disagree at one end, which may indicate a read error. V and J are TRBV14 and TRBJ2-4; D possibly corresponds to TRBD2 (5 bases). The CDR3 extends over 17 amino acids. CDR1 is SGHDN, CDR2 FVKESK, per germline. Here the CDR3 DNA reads TGTGCCAGCAGACAAGCCCCGGGAAAAAGAGACAAAAACATTCAGTACTTC. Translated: CASRQAPGKRDKNIQYF. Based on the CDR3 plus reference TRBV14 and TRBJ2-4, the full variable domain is EAGVTQFPSHSVIEKGQTVTLRCDPISGHDNLYWYRRVMGKEIKFLLHFVKESKQDESGMPNNRFLAERTGGTYSTLKVQPAELEDSGVYFCASRQAPGKRDKNIQYFGAGTRLSVL.

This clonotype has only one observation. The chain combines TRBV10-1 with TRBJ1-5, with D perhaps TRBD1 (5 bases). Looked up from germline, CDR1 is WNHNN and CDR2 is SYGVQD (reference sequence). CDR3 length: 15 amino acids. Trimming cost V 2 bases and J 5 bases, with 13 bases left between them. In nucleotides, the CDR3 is TGCGCCAGCAGTGAGATACGACAGAGAGATCAGCCCCAGCATTTT. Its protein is CASSEIRQRDQPQHF.

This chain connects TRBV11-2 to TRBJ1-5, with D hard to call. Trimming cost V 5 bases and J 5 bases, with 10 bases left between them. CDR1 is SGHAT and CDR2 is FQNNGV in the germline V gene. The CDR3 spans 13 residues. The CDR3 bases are TGTGCCAGCAGCCCAACTCCCGATCAGCCCCAGCATTTT. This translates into CASSPTPDQPQHF.

This CDR3 is CASSQEAKTSPLHF. For the CDR3, the DNA is TGCGCCAGCAGCCAAGAAGCCAAGACATCACCCCTCCACTTT. The chain recombines TRBV4-3 with TRBJ1-6; no definite D call. Trimming removed 0 bases from V and 10 bases from J, with 10 bases in between. The CDR3 loop spans 14 amino acids. Germline CDR1 LGHNA, CDR2 YSLEER.

The DNA of the CDR3 is TGTGCCAGCAGTTACGCACAGGGGGAAGCTTTCTTT. Translation gives CASSYAQGEAFF. The rearrangement uses TRBV6-2 or TRBV6-3 and TRBJ1-1; 7 bases fit TRBD1. This CDR3 is built from 12 residues. Unmatched junction bases numbered 2, after V lost 2 bases and J lost 8 bases. Germline CDR1 reads MNHEY; CDR2 reads SVGEGT.

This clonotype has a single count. CDR3 nucleotide sequence: TGTGCCAGCAGCTTTGTGGTCGACGGGGAGCTGTTTTTT. Encoded protein: CASSFVVDGELFF. The chain links TRBV9 to TRBJ2-2; D not resolved. CDR1 is SGDLS and CDR2 is YYNGEE in the germline V gene. Trimming cost V 4 bases and J 7 bases, with 11 bases left between them. CDR3 length equals 13 residues. Based on the CDR3 plus reference TRBV9 and TRBJ2-2, the full variable domain is DSGVTQTPKHLITATGQRVTLRCSPRSGDLSVYWYQQSLDQGLQFLIQYYNGEERAKGNILERFSAQQFPDLHSELNLSSLELGDSALYFCASSFVVDGELFFGEGSRLTVL.

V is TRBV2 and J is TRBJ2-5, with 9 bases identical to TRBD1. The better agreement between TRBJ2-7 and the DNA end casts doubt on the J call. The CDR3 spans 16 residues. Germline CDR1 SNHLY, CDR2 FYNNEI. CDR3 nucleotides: TGTGCCAGCAGTGAGACGACAGGGGGGCCGACTGGCGAGCAGTACTTC. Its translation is CASSETTGGPTGEQYF.

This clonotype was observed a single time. The CDR3 region has the DNA TGTGCCAGCAAACCTCGGACAGGGTTGGGATATGGCTACACCTTC. It is translated as CASKPRTGLGYGYTF. This chain connects TRBV27 to TRBJ1-2, with TRBD1 identical over 8 bases. The CDR3 extends over 15 amino acids. J gave up 5 bases and V 7 bases, and 12 bases lay outside the gene matches. Germline-derived CDR1 and CDR2 are MNHEY and SMNVEV (reference sequence).

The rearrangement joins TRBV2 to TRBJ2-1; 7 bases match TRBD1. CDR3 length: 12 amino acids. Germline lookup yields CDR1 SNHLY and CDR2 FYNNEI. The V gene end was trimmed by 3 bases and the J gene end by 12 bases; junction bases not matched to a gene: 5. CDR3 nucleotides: TGTGCCAGCAGTGATTCAGGGGGTGGGCAGTTCTTC. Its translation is CASSDSGGGQFF.

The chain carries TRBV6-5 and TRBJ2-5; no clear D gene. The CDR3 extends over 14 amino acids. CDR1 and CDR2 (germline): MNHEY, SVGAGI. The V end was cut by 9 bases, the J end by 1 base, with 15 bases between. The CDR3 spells CASPQQPLQETQYF. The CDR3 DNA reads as TGTGCCAGTCCCCAACAGCCCCTCCAAGAGACCCAGTACTTC.